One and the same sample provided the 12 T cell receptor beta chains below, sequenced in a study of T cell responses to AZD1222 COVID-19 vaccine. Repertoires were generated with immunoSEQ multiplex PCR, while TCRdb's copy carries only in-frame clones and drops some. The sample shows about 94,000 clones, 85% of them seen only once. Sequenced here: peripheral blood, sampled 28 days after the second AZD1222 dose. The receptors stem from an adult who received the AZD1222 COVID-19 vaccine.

The CDR3 DNA is TGTGCCAGCAGCATTAGACCGGGACAGGGGGATGAAAAACTGTTTTTT. Encoded protein: CASSIRPGQGDEKLFF. The chain uses TRBV7-6 and TRBJ1-4; the match to TRBD1 covers 11 bases. The CDR3 spans 16 residues. Germline-derived CDR1 and CDR2 are SGHVS and FNYEAQ. With 5 bases clipped from V and 6 bases from J, the junction kept 8 bases outside the gene matches.

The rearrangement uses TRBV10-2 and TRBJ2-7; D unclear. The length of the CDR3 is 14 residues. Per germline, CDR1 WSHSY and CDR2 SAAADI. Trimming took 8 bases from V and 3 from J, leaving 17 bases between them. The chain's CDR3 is CASRTLGSDYEQYF. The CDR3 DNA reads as TGCGCCAGCCGTACTCTAGGATCTGACTACGAGCAGTACTTC.

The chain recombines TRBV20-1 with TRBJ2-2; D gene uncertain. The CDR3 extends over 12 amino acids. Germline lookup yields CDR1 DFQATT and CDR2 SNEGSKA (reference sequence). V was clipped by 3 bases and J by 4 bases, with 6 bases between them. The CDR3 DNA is TGCAGTGCTAGTTCAGCCACCGGGGAGCTGTTTTTT. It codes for CSASSATGELFF.

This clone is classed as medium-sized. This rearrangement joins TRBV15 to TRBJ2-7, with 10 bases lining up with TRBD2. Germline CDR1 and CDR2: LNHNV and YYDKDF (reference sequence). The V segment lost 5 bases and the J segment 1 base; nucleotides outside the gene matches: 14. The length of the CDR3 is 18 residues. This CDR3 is CATSQWGGNSGRSYEQYF. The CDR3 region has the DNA TGTGCCACCAGCCAGTGGGGGGGCAATAGCGGGAGGTCCTACGAGCAGTACTTC.

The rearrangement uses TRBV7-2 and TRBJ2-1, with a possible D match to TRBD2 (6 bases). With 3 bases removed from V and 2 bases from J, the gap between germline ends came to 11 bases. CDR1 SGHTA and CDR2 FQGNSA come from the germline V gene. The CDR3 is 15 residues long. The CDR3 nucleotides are TGTGCCAGCAGCTTCCGGGAGAGTACCTACAATGAGCAGTTCTTC. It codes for CASSFRESTYNEQFF. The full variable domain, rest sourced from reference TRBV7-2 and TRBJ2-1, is GAGVSQSPSNKVTEKGKDVELRCDPISGHTALYWYRQSLGQGLEFLIYFQGNSAPDKSGLPSDRFSAERTGGSVSTLTIQRTQQEDSAVYLCASSFRESTYNEQFFGPGTRLTVL.

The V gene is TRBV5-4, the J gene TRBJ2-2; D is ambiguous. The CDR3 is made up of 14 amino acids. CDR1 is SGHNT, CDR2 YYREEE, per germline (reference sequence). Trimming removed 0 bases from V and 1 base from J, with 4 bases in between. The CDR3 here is CASSLGQNTGELFF. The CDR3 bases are TGTGCCAGCAGCTTGGGACAGAACACCGGGGAGCTGTTTTTT.

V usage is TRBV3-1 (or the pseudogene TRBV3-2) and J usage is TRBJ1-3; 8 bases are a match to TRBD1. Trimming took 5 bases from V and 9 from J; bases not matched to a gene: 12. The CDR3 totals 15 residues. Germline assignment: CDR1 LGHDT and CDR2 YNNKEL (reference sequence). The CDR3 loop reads CASSALPGGGTTIYF. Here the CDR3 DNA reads TGTGCCAGCAGCGCCTTACCAGGGGGCGGTACCACCATATATTTT.

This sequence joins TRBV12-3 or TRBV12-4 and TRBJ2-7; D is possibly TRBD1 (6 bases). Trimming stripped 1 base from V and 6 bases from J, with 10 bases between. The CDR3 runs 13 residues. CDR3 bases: TGTGCCAGCAGTTTAGAACAGGGAACCGAGCAGTACTTC. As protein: CASSLEQGTEQYF.

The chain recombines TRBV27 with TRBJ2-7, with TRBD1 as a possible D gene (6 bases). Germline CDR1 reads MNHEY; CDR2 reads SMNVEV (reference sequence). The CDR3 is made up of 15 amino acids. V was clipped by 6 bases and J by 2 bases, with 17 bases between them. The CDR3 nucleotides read TGTGCCAGCAGCAACAGGGTTGTAGGGACCTACGAGCAGTACTTC. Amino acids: CASSNRVVGTYEQYF.

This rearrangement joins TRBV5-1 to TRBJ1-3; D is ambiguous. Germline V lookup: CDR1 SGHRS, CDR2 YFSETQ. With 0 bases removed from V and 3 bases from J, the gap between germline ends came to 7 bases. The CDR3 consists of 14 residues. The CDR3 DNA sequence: TGCGCCAGCAGCTTGGAAGGGAGTGGAAACACCATATATTTT. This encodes CASSLEGSGNTIYF. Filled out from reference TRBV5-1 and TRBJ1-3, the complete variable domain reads KAGVTQTPRYLIKTRGQQVTLSCSPISGHRSVSWYQQTPGQGLQFLFEYFSETQRNKGNFPGRFSGRQFSNSRSEMNVSTLELGDSALYLCASSLEGSGNTIYFGEGSWLTVV.

The CDR3 loop is CAREDTGGYSNQPQHF. In DNA form, the CDR3 reads TGCGCCAGGGAGGATACAGGGGGTTACAGCAATCAGCCCCAGCATTTT. The chain joins TRBV10-2 to TRBJ1-5, with 8 bases lining up with TRBD1. V gave up 9 bases and J gave up 1 base; unmatched junction bases: 11. In germline, CDR1 is WSHSY, CDR2 SAAADI. The CDR3 has 16 residues.

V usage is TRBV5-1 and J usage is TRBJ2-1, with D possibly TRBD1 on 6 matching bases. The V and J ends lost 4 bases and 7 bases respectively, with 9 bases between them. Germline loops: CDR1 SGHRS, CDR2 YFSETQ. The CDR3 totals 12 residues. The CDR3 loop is CASSIQGNEQFF. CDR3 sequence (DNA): TGCGCCAGCAGCATACAGGGAAATGAGCAGTTCTTC.